The 32 T cell receptor beta chains below were found in one sample sequenced in a study of shared clonotypes between healthy human individuals. This table comes from immunoSEQ multiplex PCR, and its TCRdb copy is limited to in-frame clones, with some not included. The sample records 2,500,000 or so clones, 80% to 95% being singletons. The sample taken for sequencing was naive CD4+ T cells from PBMCs. Subset specified: CD45RA+ positively selected. Receptor source: a man aged 18 to 35 in good health. Some clones in this sample may be carry-over from other donors' samples.

The chain recombines TRBV10-3 with TRBJ2-7, with TRBD1 matching 8 bases. Germline V gene sequence: CDR1 ENHRY, CDR2 SYGVKD. After removal of 10 bases from V and 4 bases from J, the junction contained 12 bases not matched to a gene. The CDR3 is 14 amino acids. In nucleotides, the CDR3 is TGTGCCACTGACAGGGGAGGAGTAGGGTACGAGCAGTACTTC. Protein product: CATDRGGVGYEQYF.

V is TRBV29-1 and J is TRBJ2-7, with 7 positions matching TRBD1. CDR3 length: 16 residues. CDR1 and CDR2 (germline): SQVTM, ANQGSEA. The trim removed 5 bases at V and 2 bases at J, leaving 15 bases unmatched. CDR3 region: CSVRGIPGQKAYEQYF. CDR3 in DNA: TGCAGCGTTAGGGGGATCCCGGGACAGAAAGCCTACGAGCAGTACTTC.

The chain combines TRBV14 with TRBJ2-7, with TRBD2 matching 9 bases. After removal of 3 bases from V and 3 bases from J, the junction contained 6 bases not matched to a gene. CDR3 length equals 15 residues. From germline, CDR1 is SGHDN and CDR2 FVKESK. Here the CDR3 reads CASSHLSSGIYEQYF. The CDR3 coding sequence is TGTGCCAGCAGCCATTTGTCTAGCGGGATCTACGAGCAGTACTTC.

The CDR3 sequence: CASNDRATNEKLFF. The CDR3 DNA reads TGTGCCAGCAACGACAGAGCAACTAATGAAAAACTGTTTTTT. The gene calls are TRBV6-6 and TRBJ1-4, with D possibly being TRBD1 (5 bases). Trimming took 7 bases from V and 0 from J, leaving 9 bases between them. Germline V lookup: CDR1 MNHNY, CDR2 SVGAGI (reference sequence). This CDR3 is 14 amino acids long.

The CDR3 region is CASGASYNSPLHF. CDR3 DNA sequence: TGTGCCAGTGGGGCCTCCTATAATTCACCCCTCCACTTT. The chain has TRBV2 and TRBJ1-6, with D maybe TRBD1 (5 bases). The germline V gene encodes CDR1 SNHLY and CDR2 FYNNEI. Trimming took off 9 bases at V and 0 bases at J, with 6 bases between the two ends. The CDR3 is made up of 13 amino acids.

This clone was observed a handful of times. The CDR3 protein is CAIEDAAQHF. CDR3 DNA sequence: TGTGCCATCGAGGATGCGGCCCAGCATTTT. This chain links TRBV6-4 with TRBJ1-5, with no clear D. This CDR3 region has 10 residues. The germline V and J ends were trimmed by 10 bases and 11 bases, with 12 bases remaining between them. Per the germline V gene, CDR1 is MRHNA and CDR2 is SNTAGT.

The V call is TRBV11-2, the J call TRBJ1-1, with unresolved D. Trimming took 5 bases from V and 11 from J, leaving 36 bases between them. Germline V gene lookup returns CDR1 SGHAT and CDR2 FQNNGV. The CDR3 spans 19 residues. In nucleotides, the CDR3 is TGTGCCAGCAGCCTAGGCGGGATTTTGGTTCCCGGCACAAAGGAAAACGCTTTCTTT. This translates into CASSLGGILVPGTKENAFF. Full variable domain (outside the CDR3, taken from reference TRBV11-2 and TRBJ1-1): EAGVAQSPRYKIIEKRQSVAFWCNPISGHATLYWYQQILGQGPKLLIQFQNNGVVDDSQLPKDRFSAERLKGVDSTLKIQPAKLEDSAVYLCASSLGGILVPGTKENAFFGQGTRLTVV.

The chain uses TRBV28 and TRBJ2-5; the match to TRBD1 covers 11 bases. V lost 5 bases to trimming and J lost 1 base; unmatched junction nucleotides: 3. The CDR3 is 15 residues long. Germline values: CDR1 MDHEN, CDR2 SYDVKM. The CDR3 DNA reads as TGTGCCAGCAGTGGACAGGGGGCTCTCCAAGAGACCCAGTACTTC. This gives the protein CASSGQGALQETQYF.

The CDR3: CASRTGNSPLHF. The CDR3, as DNA: TGTGCCAGCAGAACAGGGAATTCACCCCTCCACTTT. V gene TRBV6-5 combines with J gene TRBJ1-6, with D perhaps matching TRBD1 (6 bases). The CDR3 is made up of 12 amino acids. Germline CDR1 MNHEY, CDR2 SVGAGI. V was trimmed by 6 bases and J by 7 bases, leaving 7 bases between them.

This clone showed up just once. The chain carries TRBV5-4 and TRBJ2-7; TRBD1 might be the D (6 bases). Per germline, CDR1 SGHNT and CDR2 YYREEE (reference sequence). CDR3 size: 15 residues. The V end was cut by 2 bases, the J end by 0 bases, with 12 bases between. CDR3 sequence reads: CASSFAQDSSYEQYF. The CDR3 DNA reads TGTGCCAGCAGCTTCGCCCAGGACAGCTCCTACGAGCAGTACTTC.

V is TRBV30 and J is TRBJ2-5; no clear D gene. The V gene lost 8 bases and the J gene lost 6 bases, with 13 bases spanning the gap. The germline gives CDR1 GTSNPN, CDR2 SVGIG (reference sequence). The CDR3 contains 11 residues. The CDR3 DNA sequence: TGTGCCCGTGGGTCTACCCAGACCCAGTACTTC. It translates to CARGSTQTQYF.

Comment on this clone: This CDR3 is also generated by other DNA sequences in the sample. The chain has TRBV7-8 and TRBJ2-3, with TRBD2 as a possible D gene (6 bases). V was shortened by 6 bases and J by 1 base, with 11 bases between the two germline ends. This CDR3 is built from 14 residues. Germline CDR1 reads SGHVS; CDR2 reads FQNEAQ. Written as DNA, the CDR3 is TGTGCCAGCAGTTCCGCTAGCGGCACAGATACGCAGTATTTT. Encoded protein: CASSSASGTDTQYF.

This clone was picked up one time. The same CDR3 can be traced to other DNA sequences in this sample. This chain uses TRBV15 with TRBJ2-1; D is unclear. V dropped 5 bases and J dropped 4 bases, with 3 bases sitting between them. Germline lookup yields CDR1 LNHNV and CDR2 YYDKDF (reference sequence). The CDR3 has 11 amino acids. This CDR3 reads CATSSYNEQFF. The CDR3 nucleotides are TGTGCCACCAGCTCATACAATGAGCAGTTCTTC.

Remarks on this clone: In the same sample, other DNA sequences code for this CDR3. The J gene is TRBJ1-3, the V gene TRBV28; D gene uncertain. V lost 2 bases, J lost 1 base, and 6 bases lay in between. The length of the CDR3 is 14 residues. Germline V gene data show CDR1 as MDHEN and CDR2 as SYDVKM. CDR3 coding DNA: TGTGCCAGCAGTTTAACGGGTTCTGGAAACACCATATATTTT. Translated, it gives CASSLTGSGNTIYF. The complete variable domain, with remaining parts taken from reference TRBV28 and TRBJ1-3, reads DVKVTQSSRYLVKRTGEKVFLECVQDMDHENMFWYRQDPGLGLRLIYFSYDVKMKEKGDIPEGYSVSREKKERFSLILESASTNQTSMYLCASSLTGSGNTIYFGEGSWLTVV.

V and J are TRBV18 and TRBJ1-1; 11 bases fit TRBD1. CDR3 length: 16 residues. Trimming removed 3 bases from V and 4 bases from J; junction bases left unmatched: 7. Germline V gene sequence: CDR1 KGHSH, CDR2 LQKENI. The CDR3 reads CASSPRTGGRSTEAFF. CDR3 nucleotide sequence: TGTGCCAGCTCACCCAGGACAGGGGGCCGGAGCACTGAAGCTTTCTTT.

The chain recombines TRBV11-2 with TRBJ2-5, with D uncertain. The CDR3 length is 17 residues. V was clipped by 4 bases and J by 2 bases, with 20 bases between them. Germline V gene data show CDR1 as SGHAT and CDR2 as FQNNGV. The DNA of the CDR3 is TGTGCCAGCAGCTCAGTGAGTTTGCGGAGAATACAAGAGACCCAGTACTTC. This encodes CASSSVSLRRIQETQYF.

J is TRBJ1-1 and V is TRBV5-1; possible D gene TRBD1, 5 bases. The germline gives CDR1 SGHRS, CDR2 YFSETQ. The V gene lost 4 bases and the J gene lost 0 bases, with 16 bases spanning the gap. CDR3 length: 16 amino acids. CDR3 protein: CASSPVGGKMNTEAFF. DNA of the CDR3: TGCGCCAGCAGCCCGGTCGGGGGTAAGATGAACACTGAAGCTTTCTTT.

The chain carries TRBV19 and TRBJ1-5; D perhaps matches TRBD1 (5 bases). CDR1 and CDR2 from the germline V gene are LNHDA and SQIVND (reference sequence). Trimming cost V 4 bases and J 0 bases, with 13 bases left between them. The CDR3 is made up of 16 amino acids. CDR3 region: CASSTRGQISNQPQHF. DNA for the CDR3: TGTGCCAGTAGTACGAGGGGCCAGATTAGCAATCAGCCCCAGCATTTT.

This sequence joins TRBV5-1 and TRBJ2-5; 11 bases agree with TRBD1. Gene TRBJ2-7 matches the end of the DNA better, so the J call may be wrong. Looked up from germline, CDR1 is SGHRS and CDR2 is YFSETQ. CDR3 size: 15 residues. The CDR3 DNA follows: TGCGCCAGCAGCTTGGCCGGGACAGGGGGTCACGAGCAGTACTTC. This encodes CASSLAGTGGHEQYF.

The rearrangement joins TRBV28 to TRBJ1-2, with D maybe TRBD1 (5 bases). This CDR3 is 12 amino acids long. The V gene's germline CDR1 is MDHEN and CDR2 SYDVKM. CDR3 region: CAHGTPHYGYTF. The DNA of the CDR3 is TGTGCTCACGGGACCCCCCACTATGGCTACACCTTC.

The chain is built from TRBV4-1 and TRBJ1-4; TRBD1 might be the D (5 bases). Trimming removed 1 base from V and 9 bases from J, with 18 bases in between. The CDR3 has 16 residues. The germline V gene encodes CDR1 MGHRA and CDR2 YSYEKL. DNA of the CDR3: TGCGCCAGCAGCCAAGCCGGAACCCAGGGAACGAAAAAACTGTTTTTT. Residues: CASSQAGTQGTKKLFF.

V and J are TRBV9 and TRBJ2-1, with D hard to call. V was pared by 2 bases and J by 6 bases, with 12 bases between. CDR1 SGDLS and CDR2 YYNGEE come from the germline V gene. CDR3 length: 14 residues. The DNA for the CDR3 is TGTGCCAGCAGCGTTGGAAGGCGGACCAATGAGCAGTTCTTC. This translates into CASSVGRRTNEQFF.

CDR3 coding DNA: TGTGCCAGCAGCTGGGCCACCTCTAACTATGGCTACACCTTC. Amino acid sequence: CASSWATSNYGYTF. The gene calls are TRBV28 and TRBJ1-2; D gene unclear. This CDR3 is 14 amino acids long. Trimming left V 6 bases short and J 0 bases short, with 11 bases between. Germline V gene data show CDR1 as MDHEN and CDR2 as SYDVKM.

The rearrangement joins TRBV2 to TRBJ2-1; TRBD2 matches 13 bases. Germline V lookup: CDR1 SNHLY, CDR2 FYNNEI. The CDR3 runs to 15 residues. V was clipped by 5 bases and J by 8 bases; unmatched bases: 6. CDR3 coding DNA: TGTGCCAGCAGTTACACTAGCGGGAGGGTGTATGAGCAGTTCTTC. Protein product: CASSYTSGRVYEQFF.

The rearrangement uses TRBV19 and TRBJ2-5; 7 nucleotides match TRBD2. Germline CDR1 and CDR2: LNHDA and SQIVND (reference sequence). The CDR3 spans 14 residues. The ends lost 6 bases at V and 5 bases at J; junction bases unmatched: 9. The CDR3 spells CASSQGAGGETQYF. The CDR3 DNA follows: TGTGCCAGTAGCCAGGGTGCCGGGGGGGAGACCCAGTACTTC.

The V and J genes are TRBV4-2 and TRBJ2-1; no firm D call. V dropped 0 bases and J dropped 5 bases, with 8 bases sitting between them. The V gene's germline CDR1 is LGHNA and CDR2 YNFKEQ. The CDR3 has 14 residues. The CDR3 loop reads CASSQDPRDNEQFF. The DNA for the CDR3 is TGTGCCAGCAGCCAAGATCCTAGGGACAATGAGCAGTTCTTC.

As regards this clone: This CDR3 is also generated by other DNA sequences in the sample. The V gene is TRBV19, the J gene TRBJ1-5, with D uncertain. V lost 3 bases, J lost 5 bases, and 8 bases lay in between. CDR1 and CDR2 (germline): LNHDA, SQIVND (reference sequence). This CDR3 spans 13 amino acids. The CDR3 nucleotides are TGTGCCAGTAGTATGGACCGGGATCAGCCCCAGCATTTT. Its protein product is CASSMDRDQPQHF.

This chain connects TRBV5-1 to TRBJ2-5; 10 nucleotides agree with TRBD2. V lost 4 bases and J lost 5; bases outside the gene matches: 8. This CDR3 contains 15 residues. Germline V lookup: CDR1 SGHRS, CDR2 YFSETQ. CDR3 sequence (DNA): TGCGCCAGCAGCCAGAGGACTAGCGGAGACGAGACCCAGTACTTC. This gives the protein CASSQRTSGDETQYF.

The rearrangement uses TRBV19 and TRBJ2-7, with D perhaps TRBD1 (6 bases). V was cut by 3 bases and J by 3 bases, with 21 bases left in between. The CDR3 spans 17 residues. Germline V CDR1 and CDR2: LNHDA, SQIVND (reference sequence). The CDR3, as DNA: TGTGCCAGTAGTATCAGTTCCGCCGGTGTAGGGGGCTACGAGCAGTACTTC. Protein product: CASSISSAGVGGYEQYF.

The chain couples TRBV6-5 to TRBJ2-1, with D possibly being TRBD1 (6 bases). This CDR3 has 13 residues. V was cut by 6 bases and J by 6 bases, with 12 bases left in between. Germline assignment: CDR1 MNHEY and CDR2 SVGAGI. The CDR3 region has the DNA TGTGCCAGCAGCGGGACAAGCCCCAATGAGCAGTTCTTC. This gives the protein CASSGTSPNEQFF.

The table lists this clone with a count of one. The V gene is TRBV18, the J gene TRBJ2-4; 7 positions match TRBD1. V shed 2 bases, J shed 0 bases, and the junction held 7 bases outside the gene matches. Germline V gives CDR1 KGHSH, CDR2 LQKENI. CDR3 length: 17 residues. The CDR3 spells CASSPLTGQPAKNIQYF. In DNA form, the CDR3 reads TGTGCCAGCTCACCATTGACAGGGCAGCCAGCCAAAAACATTCAGTACTTC.

This rearrangement joins TRBV2 to TRBJ2-7; 8 positions match TRBD2. The CDR3 has 16 amino acids. The germline gives CDR1 SNHLY, CDR2 FYNNEI. Trimming cost V 8 bases and J 9 bases; bases outside gene matches: 21. The chain's CDR3 is CASRRGSDREGDRQYF. In DNA form, the CDR3 reads TGTGCCAGCCGACGGGGAAGTGATCGGGAGGGCGACCGGCAGTACTTC.